This T cell receptor (beta chain) was sequenced in a study of OX40 agonist ivuxolimab in advanced cancers. On the study more broadly: Dose-escalation patients had hepatocellular carcinoma, melanoma, renal cell or head and neck cancer. Partial responses occurred in three patients (one hepatocellular carcinoma, two cutaneous melanoma).

Study-wide points: In the 0.1 to 3.0 mg/kg range, CD4+ and CD8+ blood T cells had expanded clonally by week 6.

With 1 base removed from V and 5 bases from J, the gap between germline ends came to 12 bases. Germline CDR1 reads MDHEN; CDR2 reads SYDVKM. The CDR3 covers 15 residues. A remark on this clone: The antigen is undetermined.

Assay used: immunoSEQ multiplex PCR; TCRdb lists only in-frame clones, some missing. The sample holds 65,000 to 100,000 clones; 70% to 90% are singletons and the top ten take around 3.5%. This material consisted of CD4+ or CD8+ T cells sorted from blood, taken in a trial of the OX40 agonist ivuxolimab. This chain joins TRBV28 and TRBJ1-5, with D hard to call. The TCR sequence derives from an adult with an advanced solid tumor such as melanoma, head and neck, liver or kidney cancer. This chain's CDR3 is CASSLLDGNYQPQHF. The CDR3 bases are TGTGCCAGCAGTTTATTAGACGGCAACTATCAGCCCCAGCATTTT.